Given below is one T cell receptor beta chain in context. This specimen comes from a study of blood T cell repertoires in COVID-19. Study in general: Sites across the United States, Italy and Spain contributed samples from acute and convalescent COVID-19. T cells, B-cell-depleted T cells, or PBMCs supplied cDNA or gDNA.

Original data processing: Estimation of nucleated cell counts was performed using reference gene primer amplification. Here immunoSEQ multiplex PCR was the method, and the copy in TCRdb shows in-frame clones only, minus some. V, J and clone size were drawn from that table, and D and trimming were deduced from the DNA. The sample contains tens of thousands of clones, roughly 87% of which appear only once. The origin of this receptor is a man aged 45-65 years with active COVID-19. Material: peripheral blood.

CDR3 region: CASSLTSGATDTQYF. CDR3 DNA sequence: TGTGCCAGCAGCCTGACTAGCGGAGCCACAGATACGCAGTATTTT. The V call is TRBV6-2 or TRBV6-3, the J call TRBJ2-3; TRBD2 matches at 9 bases. This CDR3 region has 15 residues. CDR1 MNHEY and CDR2 SVGEGT come from the germline V gene. The V segment lost 6 bases and the J segment 2 bases; nucleotides outside the gene matches: 6.